This passage covers 30 T cell receptor beta chains from one sample sequenced in a study of CD8 T cells in ankylosing spondylitis. In TCRdb, the 5' RACE reads were re-called with MiXCR into one record per CDR3 protein. The repertoire holds 210,000 or so distinct CDR3 sequences, roughly 8.2% seen once, with 4.5% to 5% in the top ten. Material: blood, either unsorted or a sorted T cell fraction (not recorded which). These receptors were taken from a female donor with ankylosing spondylitis or in good health (not recorded which).

This clonotype was recorded many times. This chain uses TRBV20-1 with TRBJ1-1; TRBD1 is a possible D gene (5 bases). V lost 3 bases and J lost 0, with 14 bases in between. There are 15 residues in the CDR3. Per germline, CDR1 DFQATT and CDR2 SNEGSKA (reference sequence). In DNA, the CDR3 is TGCAGTGCTAGCCGGGGCGGGGGTGTGAACACTGAAGCTTTCTTT. The encoded protein is CSASRGGGVNTEAFF.

This clonotype was picked up many times. CDR3 region: CASSLGGTGVSGAFF. The DNA of the CDR3 is TGTGCCAGCAGTTTAGGAGGGACAGGAGTAAGCGGAGCTTTCTTT. The V and J genes are TRBV12-3 or TRBV12-4 and TRBJ1-1; 8 bases line up with TRBD1. The V segment lost 1 base and the J segment 10 bases; nucleotides outside the gene matches: 11. This CDR3 has 15 amino acids.

This clonotype has at least ten counts. V gene TRBV7-6 combines with J gene TRBJ2-2; 8 bases align to TRBD1. From germline, CDR1 is SGHVS and CDR2 FNYEAQ. The CDR3 extends over 16 amino acids. Trimming at V came to 1 base and at J to 4 bases, leaving 5 bases not matched to a gene. CDR3: CASSLEGRGLTGELFF. The CDR3 DNA reads as TGTGCCAGCAGCTTAGAGGGCAGGGGGCTCACCGGGGAGCTGTTTTTT.

This clonotype showed up many times. V gene TRBV28 combines with J gene TRBJ1-1; unclear D gene. CDR3 length: 14 amino acids. Germline loops: CDR1 MDHEN, CDR2 SYDVKM. V was cut by 5 bases and J by 4 bases, with 14 bases left in between. This chain's CDR3 is CASSPLTGGTEAFF. Here the CDR3 DNA reads TGTGCCAGCAGTCCCCTCACGGGTGGCACTGAAGCTTTCTTT. Full variable domain (rest looked up from reference TRBV28 and TRBJ1-1): DVKVTQSSRYLVKRTGEKVFLECVQDMDHENMFWYRQDPGLGLRLIYFSYDVKMKEKGDIPEGYSVSREKKERFSLILESASTNQTSMYLCASSPLTGGTEAFFGQGTRLTVV.

This clonotype was observed once. This may be a read error, as it is one base from a much larger clone. This chain connects TRBV7-9 to TRBJ2-3, with 9 positions matching TRBD1. The CDR3 sequence is 15 residues long. Germline V gene data show CDR1 as SEHNR and CDR2 as FQNEAQ (reference sequence). This CDR3 reads CTSSPGTGRTDTQYF. Written as DNA, the CDR3 is TGTACCAGCAGCCCGGGGACAGGGAGGACAGATACGCAGTATTTT.

This clonotype was recorded at least ten times. The genes are TRBV4-1 and TRBJ2-5; possibly TRBD2 for D (5 bases). Trimming shortened V by 2 bases and J by 8 bases, and 21 bases separated the two germline ends. The CDR3 totals 16 residues. Germline V gene lookup returns CDR1 MGHRA and CDR2 YSYEKL. Written as DNA, the CDR3 is TGCGCCAGCAGCCAAATCGCGATTGGGAAAGCGGCCACCCAGTACTTC. Amino acids: CASSQIAIGKAATQYF.

As to this clonotype: Possible read error: a much larger clone is one base away. CDR3 sequence: CSATDRVKDEQFF. CDR3 coding DNA: TGCAGTGCTACCGACAGGGTAAAGGACGAGCAGTTCTTC. The chain couples TRBV20-1 to TRBJ2-7, with 7 bases fitting TRBD1. The J call may be faulty, since TRBJ2-1 better matches the DNA end. The CDR3 is 13 residues long. Germline lookup yields CDR1 DFQATT and CDR2 SNEGSKA (reference sequence).

Many counts were recorded for this clonotype. V is TRBV15 and J is TRBJ2-1; D is unclear. The CDR3 is 15 amino acids. Between the trimmed V and J ends, which lost 0 bases and 8 bases, there was a span of 14 bases. In germline, CDR1 is LNHNV, CDR2 YYDKDF (reference sequence). CDR3 in DNA: TGTGCCACCAGCAGAGATGCGGTGACGGACCATGAGCAGTTCTTC. Protein product: CATSRDAVTDHEQFF.

Ten or more counts support this clonotype. Here the CDR3 reads CASSGLMNTEAFF. The DNA of the CDR3 is TGTGCCAGCAGTGGGCTGATGAACACTGAAGCTTTCTTT. This chain joins TRBV25-1 and TRBJ1-1; D call uncertain. V dropped 4 bases and J dropped 0 bases, with 6 bases sitting between them. Germline loops: CDR1 MGHDK, CDR2 SYGVNS. CDR3 size: 13 residues.

This clonotype was counted many times. V usage is TRBV10-3 and J usage is TRBJ2-3, with unresolved D. This CDR3 is 15 amino acids long. The germline gives CDR1 ENHRY, CDR2 SYGVKD. Trimming took 3 bases from V and 2 from J, leaving 12 bases between them. The CDR3 nucleotides are TGTGCCATCAGTGAAATAGTGAGGTCCACAGATACGCAGTATTTT. Translating it yields CAISEIVRSTDTQYF.

This clonotype appeared many times. The chain has TRBV29-1 and TRBJ1-1, with D hard to call. Trimming cost V 2 bases and J 0 bases, with 10 bases left between them. The CDR3 sequence is 14 residues long. Germline V CDR1 and CDR2: SQVTM, ANQGSEA. For the CDR3, the DNA is TGCAGCGTTGAACCCAGGCTATTGAACACTGAAGCTTTCTTT. Its protein is CSVEPRLLNTEAFF.

This clonotype occurred many times. The rearrangement links TRBV28 to TRBJ2-7; TRBD2 matches at 7 bases. The CDR3 runs to 13 residues. V was clipped by 8 bases and J by 2 bases; unmatched bases: 6. The germline V gene encodes CDR1 MDHEN and CDR2 SYDVKM. The CDR3 reads CASVREATYEQYF. The DNA for the CDR3 is TGTGCCAGCGTCCGGGAGGCCACCTACGAGCAGTACTTC.

The J gene is TRBJ2-1, the V gene TRBV3-1, with TRBD2 matching 11 bases. Germline V lookup: CDR1 LGHDT, CDR2 YNNKEL (reference sequence). The V and J ends lost 10 bases and 4 bases, in that order; junction bases with no gene match: 18. The CDR3 length is 18 residues. In DNA, the CDR3 is TGTGCCACCTGCCAAGATATTCCGCGACTAGCGGGGTACAATGAGCAGTTCTTC. Translation: CATCQDIPRLAGYNEQFF.

This chain uses TRBV14 with TRBJ1-2, with D unclear. The CDR3 sequence is 15 residues long. Germline V lookup: CDR1 SGHDN, CDR2 FVKESK. V dropped 1 base and J dropped 6 bases, with 15 bases sitting between them. Here the CDR3 reads CASSQVGGPTNGYTF. The CDR3 DNA sequence: TGTGCCAGCAGCCAAGTGGGAGGGCCCACCAATGGCTACACCTTC. Looking up the rest from reference TRBV14 and TRBJ1-2 gives the full variable domain: EAGVTQFPSHSVIEKGQTVTLRCDPISGHDNLYWYRRVMGKEIKFLLHFVKESKQDESGMPNNRFLAERTGGTYSTLKVQPAELEDSGVYFCASSQVGGPTNGYTFGSGTRLTVV.

This clonotype has more than one count but fewer than ten. The gene calls are TRBV7-9 and TRBJ2-3, with 8 positions matching TRBD2. The CDR3 length is 15 residues. Trimming at V came to 1 base and at J to 3 bases, leaving 3 bases not matched to a gene. The germline CDR1 and CDR2 sequences are SEHNR and FQNEAQ (reference sequence). CDR3 DNA: TGTGCCAGCAGCTTAGTCCCGGGAGGGACAGATACGCAGTATTTT. Amino acid sequence: CASSLVPGGTDTQYF.

This clonotype has at least ten counts. The chain uses TRBV29-1 and TRBJ2-7; the match to TRBD2 covers 8 bases. CDR1 and CDR2 (germline): SQVTM, ANQGSEA. The V and J ends lost 3 bases and 2 bases, in that order; junction bases with no gene match: 15. The CDR3 is made up of 17 amino acids. The CDR3 spells CSVEEPHSGARTYEQYF. CDR3 sequence (DNA): TGCAGCGTTGAGGAACCTCATAGCGGGGCAAGAACCTACGAGCAGTACTTC.

This clonotype was detected many times. The V call is TRBV10-3, the J call TRBJ2-5, with D unclear. The germline gives CDR1 ENHRY, CDR2 SYGVKD. The V end was cut by 0 bases, the J end by 3 bases, with 17 bases between. This CDR3 comprises 17 residues. As DNA, the CDR3 is TGTGCCATCAGTGAGTCGACCCCAGTCCCTGGGGAAGAGACCCAGTACTTC. As protein: CAISESTPVPGEETQYF.

In its sample, this clonotype was seen many times. V gene TRBV6-5 combines with J gene TRBJ1-4; tentative D call: TRBD1 (5 bases). CDR1 is MNHEY, CDR2 SVGAGI, per germline. The CDR3 is 16 amino acids. Deletions cut 0 bases from V and 14 bases from J, with 22 bases between. The CDR3 nucleotides read TGTGCCAGCAGTTACTCCCGCGGGGCCCCAGGGAGTGAGCTGTTTTTT. Protein: CASSYSRGAPGSELFF.

This clonotype was counted ten times or more. This chain uses TRBV6-1 with TRBJ2-1, with 8 nucleotides matching TRBD1. The CDR3 runs 15 residues. V trimming: 6 bases; J trimming: 0 bases; junction bases outside the gene matches: 4. In germline, CDR1 is MNHNS, CDR2 SASEGT. CDR3 protein: CASRETGASYNEQFF. CDR3 nucleotide sequence: TGTGCCAGCAGAGAGACAGGGGCCTCCTACAATGAGCAGTTCTTC.

The sample holds many counts of this clonotype. The chain has TRBV10-3 and TRBJ1-2; 9 nucleotides align to TRBD1. Germline values: CDR1 ENHRY, CDR2 SYGVKD. The CDR3 has 15 residues. The V gene end was trimmed by 7 bases and the J gene end by 8 bases; junction bases not matched to a gene: 14. The CDR3 sequence is CAITGTGTSLEGYTF. CDR3 nucleotide sequence: TGTGCCATCACCGGGACAGGGACATCCTTGGAAGGCTACACCTTC.

The chain recombines TRBV5-5 with TRBJ2-7; 10 bases align to TRBD2. Germline V gene lookup returns CDR1 SGHKS and CDR2 YYEKEE (reference sequence). CDR3 size: 16 residues. V was clipped by 3 bases and J by 0 bases; unmatched bases: 6. The CDR3 nucleotides read TGTGCCAGCAGCTCCGGACTAGCGGAGAGCTCCTACGAGCAGTACTTC. This translates into CASSSGLAESSYEQYF.

This chain links TRBV5-6 with TRBJ2-7, with TRBD2 matching 7 bases. The CDR3 totals 14 residues. V lost 4 bases to trimming and J lost 1 base; unmatched junction nucleotides: 5. Per the germline V gene, CDR1 is SGHDT and CDR2 is YYEEEE. CDR3 sequence (DNA): TGTGCCAGCAGCCGGACTAGTCGGTCCTACGAGCAGTACTTC. Translating it yields CASSRTSRSYEQYF.

This clonotype was recorded many times. This chain links TRBV12-3 or TRBV12-4 with TRBJ1-1; a possible D gene is TRBD1 (5 bases). CDR3 size: 14 residues. V was pared by 10 bases and J by 5 bases, with 20 bases between. Written as DNA, the CDR3 is TGTGCCACCCTCCCGCCAGGGATAGGGACTGAAGCTTTCTTT. It translates to CATLPPGIGTEAFF.

This clonotype was counted once. Relative to the germline gene, one junction end is altered; a read error may explain this. The rearrangement links TRBV2 to TRBJ2-1; 16 bases fit TRBD2. From germline, CDR1 is SNHLY and CDR2 FYNNEI. The CDR3 is 19 amino acids. CDR3 region: CTSSLEGLAGGGTHNEQFF. The CDR3, as DNA: TGTACCAGCAGTTTAGAGGGACTAGCGGGAGGGGGTACCCACAATGAGCAGTTCTTC.

The V and J genes are TRBV3-1 and TRBJ2-6; 8 positions match TRBD2. This CDR3 has 17 residues. CDR1 is LGHDT and CDR2 is YNNKEL in the germline V gene (reference sequence). The V and J ends lost 2 bases and 0 bases, in that order; junction bases with no gene match: 3. The CDR3 DNA reads TGTGCCAGCAGCCAAACTAGCGGAGGCTCTGGGGCCAACGTCCTGACTTTC. This translates into CASSQTSGGSGANVLTF.

This clonotype has just one count. This may arise from a read error, as a much more abundant clone is one base away. The chain has TRBV5-5 and TRBJ2-7; no clear D gene. CDR1 and CDR2 from the germline V gene are SGHKS and YYEKEE (reference sequence). The CDR3 runs 14 residues. CDR3 sequence reads: CAGSLSTEIYEQYF. The CDR3 nucleotides are TGTGCCGGCAGCTTGTCGACGGAAATCTACGAGCAGTACTTC.

This clonotype appeared many times. The chain uses TRBV7-8 and TRBJ2-3; 13 bases map to TRBD2. J was trimmed by 4 bases and V by 3 bases; bases with no gene match: 10. This CDR3 has 18 residues. The germline V gene encodes CDR1 SGHVS and CDR2 FQNEAQ. CDR3 in DNA: TGTGCCAGCAGCTTCACCGCCGGACTAGCGGGAGAGCCAGATACGCAGTATTTT. Amino acids: CASSFTAGLAGEPDTQYF.

This clonotype was detected ten times or more. The genes are TRBV2 and TRBJ2-2, with no clear D. Trimming left V 4 bases short and J 7 bases short, with 4 bases between. The CDR3 covers 11 residues. CDR1 is SNHLY and CDR2 is FYNNEI in the germline V gene. The CDR3 DNA sequence: TGTGCCAGCAGTGGGGGCGGGGAGCTGTTTTTT. Protein: CASSGGGELFF.

This clonotype came up many times. This chain joins TRBV3-1 and TRBJ1-6; D gene uncertain. Germline V gene sequence: CDR1 LGHDT, CDR2 YNNKEL (reference sequence). V was cut by 1 base and J by 8 bases, with 12 bases left in between. The CDR3 consists of 15 residues. Here the CDR3 DNA reads TGTGCCAGCAGCCAAGTTTACAGCGACGATTCACCCCTCCACTTT. This translates into CASSQVYSDDSPLHF.

At least ten counts were recorded for this clonotype. This sequence joins TRBV7-7 and TRBJ2-7; 7 bases line up with TRBD1. This CDR3 spans 15 amino acids. J was trimmed by 0 bases and V by 5 bases; bases with no gene match: 7. CDR1 is SSHAT and CDR2 is FNYEAQ in the germline V gene (reference sequence). The CDR3 loop is CASSPGQDASYEQYF. CDR3 DNA: TGTGCCAGCAGCCCCGGACAGGACGCCTCCTACGAGCAGTACTTC.